The next 14 T cell receptor beta chains were all read from a single sample in a study of cytomegalovirus exposure and HLA in healthy donors. The PCR used 60 Vbeta and 13 Jbeta primers. The method was immunoSEQ multiplex PCR; TCRdb's version includes in-frame clones alone and lacks a portion of them. The data show a few hundred thousand clones, about 83% seen once. Sequencing was performed on PBMCs. The receptors stem from a man in his forties in good health and CMV-seronegative.

The V call is TRBV18, the J call TRBJ1-6; 11 bases are shared with TRBD1. CDR3 length: 15 amino acids. From germline, CDR1 is KGHSH and CDR2 LQKENI. The ends lost 5 bases at V and 6 bases at J; junction bases unmatched: 3. CDR3 protein: CASSTGQGVNSPLHF. CDR3 bases: TGTGCCAGCTCAACGGGACAGGGGGTTAATTCACCCCTCCACTTT.

The gene calls are TRBV2 and TRBJ1-5; maybe TRBD1 (5 bases). The CDR3 loop spans 15 amino acids. V gave up 3 bases and J gave up 3 bases, with 12 bases separating them. Per the germline V gene, CDR1 is SNHLY and CDR2 is FYNNEI. CDR3 DNA sequence: TGTGCCAGCAGTGAGGGGTCAGGGTACAATCAGCCCCAGCATTTT. This sequence encodes CASSEGSGYNQPQHF. The full variable domain, completed using reference TRBV2 and TRBJ1-5, is EPEVTQTPSHQVTQMGQEVILRCVPISNHLYFYWYRQILGQKVEFLVSFYNNEISEKSEIFDDQFSVERPDGSNFTLKIRSTKLEDSAMYFCASSEGSGYNQPQHFGDGTRLSIL.

This chain uses TRBV2 with TRBJ2-7; 8 bases align to TRBD1. Germline CDR1 reads SNHLY; CDR2 reads FYNNEI. This CDR3 spans 14 amino acids. The V segment lost 5 bases and the J segment 2 bases; nucleotides outside the gene matches: 5. Here the CDR3 reads CASSRDRPAYEQYF. The CDR3 DNA reads as TGTGCCAGCAGTAGGGACAGGCCCGCCTACGAGCAGTACTTC. The full variable domain, completed using reference TRBV2 and TRBJ2-7, is EPEVTQTPSHQVTQMGQEVILRCVPISNHLYFYWYRQILGQKVEFLVSFYNNEISEKSEIFDDQFSVERPDGSNFTLKIRSTKLEDSAMYFCASSRDRPAYEQYFGPGTRLTVT.

The V and J genes are TRBV7-9 and TRBJ2-2, with D perhaps matching TRBD1 (5 bases). Trimming removed 1 base at V and 5 bases at J, with 14 bases between. The CDR3 has 16 amino acids. CDR1 and CDR2 from the germline V gene are SEHNR and FQNEAQ (reference sequence). CDR3 in amino acids: CASSLVRPGPTGELFF. The CDR3 nucleotides read TGTGCCAGCAGCTTAGTTAGGCCAGGGCCGACCGGGGAGCTGTTTTTT. The entire variable domain, with the rest obtained from reference TRBV7-9 and TRBJ2-2, is as follows: DTGVSQNPRHKITKRGQNVTFRCDPISEHNRLYWYRQTLGQGPEFLTYFQNEAQLEKSRLLSDRFSAERPKGSFSTLEIQRTEQGDSAMYLCASSLVRPGPTGELFFGEGSRLTVL.

The V gene is TRBV19, the J gene TRBJ1-5, with 10 bases identical to TRBD1. The CDR3 has 15 residues. CDR1 is LNHDA and CDR2 is SQIVND in the germline V gene (reference sequence). V shed 4 bases, J shed 6 bases, and the junction held 6 bases outside the gene matches. The CDR3 region has the DNA TGTGCCAGTAGTACAGCGACAGGGGGCAGTCAGCCCCAGCATTTT. Protein: CASSTATGGSQPQHF.

J is TRBJ2-1 and V is TRBV10-3; possibly TRBD2 for D (5 bases). The CDR3 runs to 13 residues. The germline V gene has CDR1 ENHRY and CDR2 SYGVKD. V lost 4 bases, J lost 10 bases, and 14 bases lay in between. The CDR3 DNA follows: TGTGCCATCAGTGGGGCCCTGGCGGGCGAGCAGTTCTTC. Protein: CAISGALAGEQFF.

This chain connects TRBV5-1 to TRBJ2-2, with 11 bases fitting TRBD2. Germline CDR1 SGHRS, CDR2 YFSETQ. Trimming removed 0 bases from V and 6 bases from J; junction bases left unmatched: 1. This CDR3 is 15 amino acids long. The DNA of the CDR3 is TGCGCCAGCAGCTTGGCTAGCGGGGGGTCCGGGGAGCTGTTTTTT. The encoded protein is CASSLASGGSGELFF. The variable domain in full, completed from reference TRBV5-1 and TRBJ2-2, reads KAGVTQTPRYLIKTRGQQVTLSCSPISGHRSVSWYQQTPGQGLQFLFEYFSETQRNKGNFPGRFSGRQFSNSRSEMNVSTLELGDSALYLCASSLASGGSGELFFGEGSRLTVL.

The chain employs TRBV13 and TRBJ2-5, with D tentatively TRBD2 (7 bases). The CDR3 covers 13 residues. Trimming left V 8 bases short and J 3 bases short, with 13 bases between. Germline values: CDR1 PRHDT, CDR2 FYEKMQ (reference sequence). The CDR3 bases are TGTGCCAGCGAGGGGGGGTTAAAAGAGACCCAGTACTTC. Its translation is CASEGGLKETQYF.

The gene calls are TRBV7-3 and TRBJ2-2; D may be TRBD1 (6 bases). The CDR3 totals 17 residues. In germline, CDR1 is SGHTA, CDR2 FQGTGA. Trimming removed 2 bases at V and 3 bases at J, with 16 bases between. The CDR3 nucleotides are TGTGCCAGCAGCTTAGTTCATGGGCAGGGGTACACCGGGGAGCTGTTTTTT. It translates to CASSLVHGQGYTGELFF.

The J gene is TRBJ2-1, the V gene TRBV6-5; 7 bases are a match to TRBD2. J gave up 7 bases and V 4 bases, and 10 bases lay outside the gene matches. Germline lookup yields CDR1 MNHEY and CDR2 SVGAGI. The CDR3 spans 15 residues. The CDR3 sequence: CASSSSGAAHNEQFF. DNA for the CDR3: TGTGCCAGCAGTTCGAGCGGGGCAGCACATAATGAGCAGTTCTTC.

This chain uses TRBV4-2 with TRBJ2-1; tentatively, D is TRBD2 (7 bases). V dropped 4 bases and J dropped 10 bases, with 26 bases sitting between them. From germline, CDR1 is LGHNA and CDR2 YNFKEQ. The CDR3 consists of 17 residues. The CDR3 DNA reads as TGTGCCAGCAGCCCACTGGGGTCGCGGGGGCCAGAAGGGGAGCAGTTCTTC. Translation gives CASSPLGSRGPEGEQFF.

The V and J genes are TRBV13 and TRBJ2-5, with TRBD2 as a possible D gene (6 bases). The CDR3 totals 13 residues. V was shortened by 4 bases and J by 5 bases, with 11 bases between the two germline ends. The germline gives CDR1 PRHDT, CDR2 FYEKMQ (reference sequence). CDR3 amino acids: CASSSTREETQYF. The CDR3 DNA reads as TGTGCCAGCAGCTCAACCCGGGAGGAGACCCAGTACTTC.

This chain uses TRBV5-6 with TRBJ2-1; 7 positions agree with TRBD2. The CDR3 spans 16 residues. Germline loops: CDR1 SGHDT, CDR2 YYEEEE. V lost 2 bases, J lost 0 bases, and 5 bases stayed unmatched. The CDR3 spells CASSLYSGRSYNEQFF. CDR3 DNA sequence: TGTGCCAGCAGCTTATATAGCGGGCGCTCCTACAATGAGCAGTTCTTC.

This clone occurred once. CDR3 sequence: CATSTGGAIPGYTF. In DNA, the CDR3 is TGTGCCACCTCAACGGGGGGGGCCATTCCTGGCTACACCTTC. This chain joins TRBV27 and TRBJ1-2, with D maybe TRBD1 (6 bases). Germline-derived CDR1 and CDR2 are MNHEY and SMNVEV (reference sequence). The CDR3 contains 14 residues. The germline V and J ends were trimmed by 10 bases and 7 bases, with 22 bases remaining between them.